There are a few counts of the clone carrying this TCR beta chain. Its antigen remains unidentified. The sample comes from a study of beta chain features in type 1 diabetes. Study conclusions and caveats: Any PCR bias toward short templates would affect both groups alike. At VDJ recombination sites, type 1 diabetes patients had fewer insertions and more deleted nucleotides. Significant though moderate, a shortening of TCRB CDR3s appeared in all four CD4+ subsets of Type 1 diabetes patients.

Deletions cut 0 bases from V and 5 bases from J, with 8 bases between. Looked up from germline, CDR1 is SGDLS and CDR2 is YYNGEE. The CDR3 loop spans 14 amino acids. A sort by CD45RO/CCR7/CD25/CD127/CD95/CD27 yielded CD4+ naive, central memory, regulatory and stem cell-like memory cells. Of the isolated RNA, all was reverse transcribed, and so the sequenced material was expressed TCRB transcripts. Clones were sequenced by immunoSEQ multiplex PCR, and TCRdb holds only the in-frame ones, with some missing. The sample includes about 900,000 clones, under 20% of them seen just once. The specimen was naive CD4+ T cells from blood. The TCR sequence derives from a woman aged 18 to 35 in good health. The V call is TRBV9, the J call TRBJ2-2; D is ambiguous. The CDR3 DNA reads as TGTGCCAGCAGCGTAGCTAGTGGGACCGGGGAGCTGTTTTTT. This codes for CASSVASGTGELFF.